The 26 T cell receptor beta chains listed next were all sequenced from one sample in a study of cytomegalovirus exposure and HLA in healthy donors (dated by TCRdb to the late 2010s). The library was built by means of the immunoSEQ multiplex PCR assay. A mixture of 60 forward primers for TCR Vbeta segments and 13 reverse primers for TCR Jbeta segments was used in the multiplex PCR. TCRdb holds this immuneACCESS table with in-frame rearrangements only. Some clones are missing; in checked studies, unresolved V genes explain under half, and the rest has no known cause. Present in this sample are roughly 120,000 clones, about 73% of which were seen just once. The ten largest clones take up around 4.1% of the sample. Sequenced input: PBMCs. All receptors come from a middle-aged woman in good health and CMV-seronegative.

The rearrangement links TRBV5-1 to TRBJ2-5; TRBD2 matches 14 bases. The CDR3 totals 16 residues. Trimming took 3 bases from V and 3 from J; bases not matched to a gene: 4. Germline values: CDR1 SGHRS, CDR2 YFSETQ. The CDR3 here is CASSWATSGGEETQYF. In DNA, the CDR3 is TGCGCCAGCAGCTGGGCGACTAGCGGGGGGGAAGAGACCCAGTACTTC.

The chain recombines TRBV29-1 with TRBJ1-2, with D tentatively TRBD1 (6 bases). The CDR3 consists of 13 residues. Trimming removed 5 bases from V and 3 bases from J, with 13 bases in between. Germline V gives CDR1 SQVTM, CDR2 ANQGSEA. CDR3 coding DNA: TGCAGCGTTTATCAGGGGCGCGACTATGGCTACACCTTC. Its translation: CSVYQGRDYGYTF.

The CDR3 DNA reads as TGCGCCAGCAGTGGTCAGACTAGCGGGAGCCACGAGCAGTACTTC. Its protein is CASSGQTSGSHEQYF. V and J are TRBV10-2 and TRBJ2-7, with 12 bases identical to TRBD2. The V segment lost 4 bases and the J segment 5 bases; nucleotides outside the gene matches: 6. Germline V gene lookup returns CDR1 WSHSY and CDR2 SAAADI. The CDR3 loop spans 15 amino acids.

This clone has just one count. The V and J genes are TRBV20-1 and TRBJ2-7; TRBD2 agrees at 8 bases. The CDR3 contains 11 residues. CDR1 and CDR2 from the germline V gene are DFQATT and SNEGSKA (reference sequence). Trimming cost V 6 bases and J 6 bases; bases outside gene matches: 4. The CDR3 bases are TGCAGTGCGCCGACTAGCGCCGAGCAGTACTTC. Translation gives CSAPTSAEQYF.

The V call is TRBV7-9, the J call TRBJ1-5; TRBD1 might be the D (5 bases). Germline V gene sequence: CDR1 SEHNR, CDR2 FQNEAQ (reference sequence). The CDR3 is 13 residues long. Deletions cut 5 bases from V and 2 bases from J, with 7 bases between. CDR3 loop: CASSPGGNQPQHF. The CDR3 DNA is TGTGCCAGCAGCCCGGGGGGCAATCAGCCCCAGCATTTT. Using reference TRBV7-9 and TRBJ1-5 for the parts outside the CDR3, the full variable domain is DTGVSQNPRHKITKRGQNVTFRCDPISEHNRLYWYRQTLGQGPEFLTYFQNEAQLEKSRLLSDRFSAERPKGSFSTLEIQRTEQGDSAMYLCASSPGGNQPQHFGDGTRLSIL.

V is TRBV5-8 and J is TRBJ1-5; D gene unclear. This CDR3 has 13 residues. With 4 bases removed from V and 2 bases from J, the gap between germline ends came to 7 bases. Germline-derived CDR1 and CDR2 are SGHTS and YDEGEE. The CDR3 DNA reads TGTGCCAGCAGCCTGAGTCGCAATCAGCCCCAGCATTTT. The encoded protein is CASSLSRNQPQHF.

This clone was observed a single time. The chain links TRBV27 to TRBJ2-5, with D maybe TRBD1 (5 bases). The CDR3 has 14 amino acids. The V gene's germline CDR1 is MNHEY and CDR2 SMNVEV (reference sequence). Deletions cut 2 bases from V and 0 bases from J, with 7 bases between. This chain's CDR3 is CASSLDRNQETQYF. The CDR3 nucleotides read TGTGCCAGCAGTTTAGACAGAAACCAAGAGACCCAGTACTTC.

The chain combines TRBV10-3 with TRBJ2-3; 8 positions agree with TRBD2. CDR1 and CDR2 from the germline V gene are ENHRY and SYGVKD. V lost 5 bases to trimming and J lost 2 bases; unmatched junction nucleotides: 9. The CDR3 consists of 16 residues. The CDR3 loop reads CAISPGVAGTTDTQYF. The CDR3 DNA is TGTGCCATCAGTCCCGGGGTAGCGGGGACCACAGATACGCAGTATTTT.

The rearrangement joins TRBV7-2 to TRBJ1-2; tentatively, D is TRBD1 (5 bases). The germline V gene encodes CDR1 SGHTA and CDR2 FQGNSA. The germline V and J ends were trimmed by 5 bases and 5 bases, with 12 bases remaining between them. The CDR3 covers 13 residues. Here the CDR3 reads CASSPGTGYGYTF. As DNA, the CDR3 is TGTGCCAGCAGCCCGGGTACAGGTTATGGCTACACCTTC.

This rearrangement joins TRBV7-2 to TRBJ1-5; tentative D call: TRBD1 (5 bases). Trimming cost V 5 bases and J 7 bases, with 18 bases left between them. Germline-derived CDR1 and CDR2 are SGHTA and FQGNSA. The CDR3 spans 15 residues. CDR3 nucleotide sequence: TGTGCCAGCAGCCTCGGGCGGGGGTTCTGGCAGCCCCAGCATTTT. Its translation: CASSLGRGFWQPQHF.

J is TRBJ1-2 and V is TRBV19; 9 nucleotides line up with TRBD1. V was clipped by 5 bases and J by 2 bases; unmatched bases: 6. Looked up from germline, CDR1 is LNHDA and CDR2 is SQIVND (reference sequence). The CDR3 totals 15 residues. CDR3 nucleotides: TGTGCCAGTAGTGACCAAGGGACAGGGAACTATGGCTACACCTTC. It codes for CASSDQGTGNYGYTF.

This sequence joins TRBV27 and TRBJ2-1; tentative D call: TRBD1 (6 bases). V lost 5 bases and J 3 bases, leaving 14 bases between the germline ends. This CDR3 contains 15 residues. Germline assignment: CDR1 MNHEY and CDR2 SMNVEV (reference sequence). The CDR3 nucleotides are TGTGCCAGCAGTCCACGACAGGCCCTCTACAATGAGCAGTTCTTC. Its translation is CASSPRQALYNEQFF.

The genes are TRBV19 and TRBJ2-3; the match to TRBD1 covers 8 bases. With V trimmed by 5 bases and J by 0 bases, 7 bases remained unmatched. The CDR3 covers 16 residues. Germline-derived CDR1 and CDR2 are LNHDA and SQIVND (reference sequence). CDR3 amino acids: CASSPRTGTSTDTQYF. The CDR3 DNA is TGTGCCAGTAGTCCACGGACAGGGACTAGCACAGATACGCAGTATTTT. Complete variable domain (other parts from reference TRBV19 and TRBJ2-3): DGGITQSPKYLFRKEGQNVTLSCEQNLNHDAMYWYRQDPGQGLRLIYYSQIVNDFQKGDIAEGYSVSREKKESFPLTVTSAQKNPTAFYLCASSPRTGTSTDTQYFGPGTRLTVL.

As to this clone: At one boundary the junction diverges from the germline segment, which might be a read error. The J gene is TRBJ1-1, the V gene TRBV4-1, with TRBD1 as a possible D gene (5 bases). CDR1 is MGHRA, CDR2 YSYEKL, per germline. CDR3 size: 14 residues. This chain's CDR3 is CASSPWLGRTEAFF. The CDR3 DNA sequence: TGTGCCAGCAGCCCCTGGTTGGGGCGGACTGAAGCTTTCTTT.

The rearrangement uses TRBV6-1 and TRBJ2-6; D is undetermined. V was cut by 2 bases and J by 0 bases, with 11 bases left in between. Germline V gives CDR1 MNHNS, CDR2 SASEGT. There are 17 residues in the CDR3. CDR3 amino acids: CASSELGLSSGANVLTF. DNA for the CDR3: TGTGCCAGCAGTGAATTGGGCCTAAGCTCTGGGGCCAACGTCCTGACTTTC.

The CDR3 region is CASSEGAGGTVRTGELFF. The CDR3 DNA sequence: TGTGCCAGCAGTGAAGGAGCGGGGGGCACCGTGCGGACCGGGGAGCTGTTTTTT. This chain links TRBV25-1 with TRBJ2-2; 9 nucleotides match TRBD2. Trimming cost V 2 bases and J 5 bases; bases outside gene matches: 12. Germline CDR1 MGHDK, CDR2 SYGVNS. CDR3 length: 18 amino acids.

The chain uses TRBV7-2 and TRBJ2-5, with 14 positions matching TRBD2. This CDR3 contains 16 residues. CDR1 is SGHTA, CDR2 FQGNSA, per germline. J lost 5 bases, V lost 1 base, and 3 bases had no gene match. CDR3 protein: CASSLDWTSGRETQYF. The CDR3, as DNA: TGTGCCAGCAGCTTAGACTGGACTAGCGGGAGGGAGACCCAGTACTTC. The full variable domain, completed using reference TRBV7-2 and TRBJ2-5, is GAGVSQSPSNKVTEKGKDVELRCDPISGHTALYWYRQSLGQGLEFLIYFQGNSAPDKSGLPSDRFSAERTGGSVSTLTIQRTQQEDSAVYLCASSLDWTSGRETQYFGPGTRLLVL.

J is TRBJ1-1 and V is TRBV11-2, with D perhaps matching TRBD1 (6 bases). In germline, CDR1 is SGHAT, CDR2 FQNNGV. V lost 2 bases, J lost 11 bases, and 15 bases lay in between. The CDR3 has 13 residues. The CDR3 loop reads CASSLPGGIGAFF. The CDR3 bases are TGTGCCAGCAGCTTACCTGGGGGCATCGGGGCTTTCTTT.

The J gene is TRBJ1-4, the V gene TRBV7-9, with a tentative D call TRBD1 (5 bases). The germline gives CDR1 SEHNR, CDR2 FQNEAQ (reference sequence). This CDR3 comprises 13 residues. V was pared by 2 bases and J by 4 bases, with 5 bases between. CDR3 sequence: CASSLQGNEKLFF. The CDR3 nucleotides are TGTGCCAGCAGCTTACAGGGTAATGAAAAACTGTTTTTT. Variable domain in full (rest from reference TRBV7-9 and TRBJ1-4): DTGVSQNPRHKITKRGQNVTFRCDPISEHNRLYWYRQTLGQGPEFLTYFQNEAQLEKSRLLSDRFSAERPKGSFSTLEIQRTEQGDSAMYLCASSLQGNEKLFFGSGTQLSVL.

The chain is built from TRBV5-6 and TRBJ2-1, with 11 nucleotides matching TRBD2. The CDR3 covers 17 residues. Trimming cost V 0 bases and J 8 bases; bases outside gene matches: 10. Germline CDR1 SGHDT, CDR2 YYEEEE. Written as DNA, the CDR3 is TGTGCCAGCAGCTTGGCCTTAGCGGGGGGGCCTAGCTATGAGCAGTTCTTC. Protein sequence: CASSLALAGGPSYEQFF.

This rearrangement joins TRBV5-6 to TRBJ1-1, with 8 bases identical to TRBD1. J lost 1 base, V lost 1 base, and 3 bases had no gene match. The germline V gene encodes CDR1 SGHDT and CDR2 YYEEEE. This CDR3 is 15 amino acids long. This CDR3 reads CASSLLTGANTEAFF. Here the CDR3 DNA reads TGTGCCAGCAGCTTGTTGACAGGGGCGAACACTGAAGCTTTCTTT.

This clone has a single count. V gene TRBV4-3 combines with J gene TRBJ2-1; 9 nucleotides line up with TRBD2. Trimming cost V 1 base and J 7 bases; bases outside gene matches: 5. CDR1 LGHNA and CDR2 YSLEER come from the germline V gene. The CDR3 is made up of 15 amino acids. The CDR3 is CASSQGLAGKNEQFF. Written as DNA, the CDR3 is TGCGCCAGCAGCCAAGGCCTAGCGGGAAAAAATGAGCAGTTCTTC.

The V gene is TRBV11-1, the J gene TRBJ2-1, with D possibly matching TRBD1 (6 bases). The V end lost 4 bases, the J end lost 6 bases, and 13 bases lay between the germline ends. The CDR3 sequence is 14 residues long. The germline gives CDR1 SGHAT, CDR2 FQDESV (reference sequence). CDR3 in amino acids: CASSSRTAFNEQFF. CDR3 nucleotides: TGTGCCAGCAGCTCCCGGACAGCGTTCAATGAGCAGTTCTTC. The entire variable domain, with the rest obtained from reference TRBV11-1 and TRBJ2-1, is as follows: EAEVAQSPRYKITEKSQAVAFWCDPISGHATLYWYRQILGQGPELLVQFQDESVVDDSQLPKDRFSAERLKGVDSTLKIQPAELGDSAMYLCASSSRTAFNEQFFGPGTRLTVL.

V and J are TRBV2 and TRBJ2-2, with TRBD2 matching 15 bases. V was clipped by 4 bases and J by 1 base; unmatched bases: 1. Germline V gene lookup returns CDR1 SNHLY and CDR2 FYNNEI. The CDR3 is made up of 17 amino acids. Here the CDR3 reads CASSAGLAGGNTGELFF. The DNA of the CDR3 is TGTGCCAGCAGTGCGGGACTAGCGGGGGGGAACACCGGGGAGCTGTTTTTT.

This clone is categorized as medium-sized (0.01 to 0.1%). This chain joins TRBV6-1 and TRBJ1-1; TRBD1 is a possible D gene (5 bases). V shed 4 bases and J shed 1 base, with 13 bases lying between them. CDR1 and CDR2 (germline): MNHNS, SASEGT. This CDR3 has 15 amino acids. The CDR3 coding sequence is TGTGCCAGCAGTGCAATGGACGGGGGGAACACTGAAGCTTTCTTT. Protein product: CASSAMDGGNTEAFF.

This clone was counted only a few times. The chain employs TRBV5-5 and TRBJ2-3; TRBD1 might be the D (5 bases). The germline V gene encodes CDR1 SGHKS and CDR2 YYEKEE (reference sequence). The V and J ends lost 0 bases and 4 bases respectively, with 15 bases between them. This CDR3 has 16 residues. As DNA, the CDR3 is TGTGCCAGCAGCTTGGATAGGGGCGAGTTGGCAGATACGCAGTATTTT. This encodes CASSLDRGELADTQYF.